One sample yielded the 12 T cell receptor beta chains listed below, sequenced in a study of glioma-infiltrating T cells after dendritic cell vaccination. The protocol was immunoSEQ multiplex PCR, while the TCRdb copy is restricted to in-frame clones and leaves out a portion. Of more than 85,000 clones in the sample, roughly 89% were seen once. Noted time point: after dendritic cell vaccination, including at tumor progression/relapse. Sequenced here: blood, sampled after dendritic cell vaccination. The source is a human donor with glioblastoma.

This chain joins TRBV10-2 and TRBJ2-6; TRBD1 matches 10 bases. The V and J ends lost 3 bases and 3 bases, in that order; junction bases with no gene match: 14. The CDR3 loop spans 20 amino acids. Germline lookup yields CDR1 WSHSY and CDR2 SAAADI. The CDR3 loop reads CASSDAGWGQGTHGANVLTF. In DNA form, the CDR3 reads TGCGCCAGCAGTGATGCGGGTTGGGGACAGGGGACTCATGGGGCCAACGTCCTGACTTTC.

CDR3 sequence: CASSVANSGEQFF. The CDR3 DNA is TGTGCCAGCAGCGTAGCGAATAGCGGAGAGCAGTTCTTC. The V call is TRBV9, the J call TRBJ2-1, with a weak D call TRBD2 (6 bases). Trimming removed 0 bases from V and 10 bases from J, with 11 bases in between. In germline, CDR1 is SGDLS, CDR2 YYNGEE. This CDR3 has 13 amino acids.

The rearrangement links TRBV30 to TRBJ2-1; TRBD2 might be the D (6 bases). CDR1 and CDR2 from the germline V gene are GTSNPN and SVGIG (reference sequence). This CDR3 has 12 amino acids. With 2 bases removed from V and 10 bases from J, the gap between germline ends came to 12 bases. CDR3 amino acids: CAWSQGAGEQFF. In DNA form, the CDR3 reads TGTGCCTGGAGTCAAGGGGCGGGAGAGCAGTTCTTC. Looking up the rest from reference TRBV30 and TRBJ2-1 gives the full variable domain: SQTIHQWPATLVQPVGSPLSLECTVEGTSNPNLYWYRQAAGRGLQLLFYSVGIGQISSEVPQNLSASRPQDRQFILSSKKLLLSDSGFYLCAWSQGAGEQFFGPGTRLTVL.

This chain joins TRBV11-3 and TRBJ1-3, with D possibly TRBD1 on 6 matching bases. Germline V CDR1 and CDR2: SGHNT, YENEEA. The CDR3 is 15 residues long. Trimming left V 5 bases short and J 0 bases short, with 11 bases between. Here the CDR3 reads CASSLRTDSGNTIYF. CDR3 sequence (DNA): TGTGCCAGCAGCCTGCGGACAGACTCTGGAAACACCATATATTTT. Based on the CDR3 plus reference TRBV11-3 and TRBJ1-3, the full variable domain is EAGVVQSPRYKIIEKKQPVAFWCNPISGHNTLYWYLQNLGQGPELLIRYENEEAVDDSQLPKDRFSAERLKGVDSTLKIQPAELGDSAVYLCASSLRTDSGNTIYFGEGSWLTVV.

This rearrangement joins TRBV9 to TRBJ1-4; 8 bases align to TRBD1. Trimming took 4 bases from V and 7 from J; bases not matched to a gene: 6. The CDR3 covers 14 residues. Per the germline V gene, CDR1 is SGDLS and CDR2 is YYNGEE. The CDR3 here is CASSTGGQSEKLFF. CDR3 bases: TGTGCCAGCAGCACAGGGGGACAGAGTGAAAAACTGTTTTTT.

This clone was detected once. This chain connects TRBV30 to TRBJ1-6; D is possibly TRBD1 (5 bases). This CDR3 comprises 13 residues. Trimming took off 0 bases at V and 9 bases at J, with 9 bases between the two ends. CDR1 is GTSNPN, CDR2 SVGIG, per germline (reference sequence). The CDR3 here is CAWSVQVPSPLHF. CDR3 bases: TGTGCCTGGAGTGTACAGGTACCTTCACCCCTCCACTTT.

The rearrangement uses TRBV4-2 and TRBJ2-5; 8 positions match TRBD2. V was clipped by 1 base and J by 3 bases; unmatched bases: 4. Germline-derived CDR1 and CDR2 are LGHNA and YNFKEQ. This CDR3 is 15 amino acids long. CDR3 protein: CASSQVRGGEETQYF. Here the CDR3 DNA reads TGTGCCAGCAGCCAAGTTCGGGGGGGCGAAGAGACCCAGTACTTC.

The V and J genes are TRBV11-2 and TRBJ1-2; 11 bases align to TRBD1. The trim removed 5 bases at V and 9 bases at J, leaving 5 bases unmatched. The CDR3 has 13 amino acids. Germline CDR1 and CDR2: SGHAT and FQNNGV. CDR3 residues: CASSLGQGVRYTF. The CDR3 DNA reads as TGTGCCAGCAGCCTGGGACAGGGGGTACGCTACACCTTC.

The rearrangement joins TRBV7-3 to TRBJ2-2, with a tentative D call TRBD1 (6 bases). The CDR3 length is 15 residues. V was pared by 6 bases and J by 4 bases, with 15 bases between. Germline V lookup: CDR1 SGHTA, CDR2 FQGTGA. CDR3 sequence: CASSIQGIGTGELFF. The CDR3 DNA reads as TGTGCCAGCAGTATACAGGGAATTGGCACCGGGGAGCTGTTTTTT.

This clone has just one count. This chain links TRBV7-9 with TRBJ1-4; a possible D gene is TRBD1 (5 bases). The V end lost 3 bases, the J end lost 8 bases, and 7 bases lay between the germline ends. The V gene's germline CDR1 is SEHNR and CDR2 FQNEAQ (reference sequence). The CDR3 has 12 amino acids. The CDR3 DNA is TGTGCCAGCAGCTTTGGGGGGGAAAAACTGTTTTTT. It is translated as CASSFGGEKLFF.

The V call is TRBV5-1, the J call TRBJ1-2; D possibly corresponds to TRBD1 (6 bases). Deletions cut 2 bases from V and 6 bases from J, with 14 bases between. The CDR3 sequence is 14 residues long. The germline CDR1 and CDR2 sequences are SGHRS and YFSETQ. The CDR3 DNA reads TGCGCCAGCAGCTTCTCCGCACAGGGAAATGGCTACACCTTC. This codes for CASSFSAQGNGYTF.

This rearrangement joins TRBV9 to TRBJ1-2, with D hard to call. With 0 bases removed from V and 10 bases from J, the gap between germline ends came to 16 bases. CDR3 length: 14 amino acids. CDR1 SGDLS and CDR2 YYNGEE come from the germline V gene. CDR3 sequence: CASSVVVDNRPYTF. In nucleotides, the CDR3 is TGTGCCAGCAGCGTAGTCGTCGACAACCGCCCCTACACCTTC.